This TCR beta chain emerged from a study of monozygotic twins with inflammatory bowel disease. This CDR3 has 15 amino acids. Germline V gene data show CDR1 as SEHNR and CDR2 as FQNEAQ (reference sequence). On this clonotype itself: The antigen remains unidentified.

Findings and caveats of the study: Resolution of different T cell subtypes was not achieved.

TCRdb reanalyzed the 5' RACE reads and collapses them to one entry per CDR3 protein, without DNA. The listing records some 200,000 distinct CDR3 sequences. This rearrangement joins TRBV7-9 to TRBJ2-7; no DNA is available, so the TRBD1 call from TCRdb remains unchecked. The origin of this receptor is a human donor with ulcerative colitis or Crohn's disease, or a healthy co-twin of an affected twin (not recorded which). Material for sequencing was blood. This CDR3 reads CASSLGWPGEVEQYF.